This T cell receptor beta chain was sequenced for a study of cytotoxic CD8 clonotypes in ibrutinib-treated CLL (dated by TCRdb to about 2021). At the level of the whole study: In this cohort, around 14 patients were treatment-naive and roughly 10 were relapsed/refractory, while roughly 17 had unmutated IGHV. Responses were partial in approximately 24 patients and complete in 2; after median approximately 69 months follow-up, roughly 14 stayed in remission and about 12 progressed. Response samples were taken after a median of roughly eleven months on treatment, ranging from about 6 to 40 months. An average of 255,043 productive templates and 94,082 productive rearrangements was obtained per sample. Longitudinal samples were available for about 30% of the 86 trial participants. Cryopreserved peripheral blood mononuclear cells were obtained prior to treatment, at the time of response, and at either disease progression or sustained remission. Every remission and progressive disease sample was obtained while ibrutinib was still being received by the patients. General findings and caveats noted by the study authors: At baseline, clonality was higher than in age-matched healthy donors and showed a strong correlation with circulating CD8+ T-cell counts. At ibrutinib response clonality went up, during sustained remission it held steady, and at progression it dropped back toward baseline. Public clonotypes were rare and either shrank or stayed stable during treatment, and the rise in clonality at ibrutinib response reflected expansion of private clonotypes. Sustained-remission and progressing patients did not have matched sampling times, and lymph node repertoires were not examined.

In light of the paper, this sample's time point label describes: approximately 2 years on ibrutinib. For TCR beta library preparation, roughly 2.2 micrograms of genomic DNA were isolated from cryopreserved PBMCs. Longitudinal blood samples from CLL patients receiving ibrutinib monotherapy were subjected to high-throughput TCR beta sequencing. The patients took part in an open-label, single-center phase 2 trial of ibrutinib monotherapy. As to this clone: The clone's antigen remains unknown. No per-base quality is available; no much larger clone lies one base away.

V is cut back by 0 bases and J by 7 bases, with 8 bases in the junction unmatched. Via the germline V gene, CDR1 is SGHDT and CDR2 YYEEEE. The CDR3 measures 16 amino acids from cysteine to phenylalanine. CDR3 DNA is the only sequence kept; it has 48 bases, read in frame from the first base. A MiSeq instrument was used for deep resolution sequencing, which targeted depths ranging from 1 in 1 million up to 1 in 200,000 T cells, with coverage averaging 10x for each clonotype. TCR beta libraries were generated with the immunoSEQ hsTCRB Kit. The original methods were these. The data were analyzed with ImmunoSEQ Analyzer and ImmunoSEQ Data Assistant, and V, D and J gene assignments followed IMGT definitions. Clonality, which ranges from 0 to 1, was calculated by subtracting the normalized Shannon entropy of productive rearrangement frequencies from one. Only overrepresented clonotypes making up at least 0.05% of the repertoire of each patient were included in the public clonotype analysis. Repertoires from roughly 13 age-matched healthy donors in immuneACCESS were used as clonality controls. This immuneACCESS table, as held by TCRdb, lists in-frame sequences with V and J called but not all clones. Of the missing ones, under half trace to an unresolved V gene in checked studies; the others have no known cause. Clone size and V and J calls were adopted from that table, with D and trimming inferred from the DNA. A total of approximately 200,000 clones appear in this sample, around 70% of them only once. Roughly 13% of the sample comes from the top ten.

The rearranged chain carries TRBV5-6 and TRBJ2-1, with 9 bases matching TRBD2. The sequence derives from a human donor with chronic lymphocytic leukemia. This sample comprised PBMCs, obtained after 24 months of ibrutinib treatment. At the DNA level, the sequence is TGTGCCAGCAGCTTGGATCTAGCGGGAACTGTTAATGAGCAGTTCTTC. Its protein is CASSLDLAGTVNEQFF.